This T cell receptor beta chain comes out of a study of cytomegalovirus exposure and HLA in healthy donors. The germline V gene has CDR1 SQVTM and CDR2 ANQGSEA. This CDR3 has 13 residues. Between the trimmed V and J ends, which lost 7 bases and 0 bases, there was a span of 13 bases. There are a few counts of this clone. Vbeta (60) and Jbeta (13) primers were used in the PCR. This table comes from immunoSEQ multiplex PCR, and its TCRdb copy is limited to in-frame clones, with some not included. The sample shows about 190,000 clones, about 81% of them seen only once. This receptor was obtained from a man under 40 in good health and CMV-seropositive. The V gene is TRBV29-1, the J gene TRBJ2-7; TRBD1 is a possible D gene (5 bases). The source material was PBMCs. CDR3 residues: CSATSTDSYEQYF. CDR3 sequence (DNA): TGCAGCGCAACGTCGACAGACTCCTACGAGCAGTACTTC.